The 24 T cell receptor beta chains reported below all come from one sample, sequenced in a study of beta chain features in type 1 diabetes. Broader study findings: Type 1 diabetes patients had TCRB CDR3s that were shorter (moderately but significantly so) in all four CD4+ subsets.

The authors reverse transcribed all of the isolated RNA, so sequencing captured expressed TCRB transcripts. The method was immunoSEQ multiplex PCR; TCRdb's version includes in-frame clones alone and lacks a portion of them. There are approximately 150,000 clones in the sample; roughly 10% occur only once, and 0.6% to 0.9% lies in the top ten. The antigens of these receptors remain unknown. The specimen was central memory CD4+ T cells from blood. The receptors shown here come from a man aged 25 to 40 with type 1 diabetes.

This clone came up a few times. The CDR3 sequence: CASGLDFSPQHF. CDR3 coding DNA: TGTGCTAGTGGTTTGGACTTCTCACCCCAGCATTTT. The V call is TRBV12-5, the J call TRBJ1-5; D unresolved. The CDR3 runs to 12 residues. Germline V gives CDR1 LGHNT, CDR2 FRNRAP. V shed 1 base and J shed 10 bases, with 8 bases lying between them.

This clone has just a few counts. The chain recombines TRBV18 with TRBJ1-1, with D maybe TRBD1 (6 bases). In germline, CDR1 is KGHSH, CDR2 LQKENI. The CDR3 runs to 15 residues. Between the trimmed V and J ends, which lost 2 bases and 0 bases, there was a span of 10 bases. The CDR3 nucleotides are TGTGCCAGCTCACCAAATGGACAGCTGAACACTGAAGCTTTCTTT. Residues: CASSPNGQLNTEAFF. Together with reference TRBV18 and TRBJ1-1, the CDR3 gives the full variable domain: NAGVMQNPRHLVRRRGQEARLRCSPMKGHSHVYWYRQLPEEGLKFMVYLQKENIIDESGMPKERFSAEFPKEGPSILRIQQVVRGDSAAYFCASSPNGQLNTEAFFGQGTRLTVV.

The chain is built from TRBV11-2 and TRBJ2-7; D is possibly TRBD2 (5 bases). The CDR3 is made up of 13 amino acids. Looked up from germline, CDR1 is SGHAT and CDR2 is FQNNGV. The ends were cut back, 3 bases at V and 6 bases at J, with 12 bases in the middle. The CDR3 here is CASSFGMVLEQYF. DNA of the CDR3: TGTGCCAGCAGCTTCGGGATGGTTCTCGAGCAGTACTTC.

This clone was seen a few times. The gene calls are TRBV30 and TRBJ1-6; 7 nucleotides match TRBD1. The CDR3 sequence is 14 residues long. V was clipped by 6 bases and J by 0 bases; unmatched bases: 2. Germline lookup yields CDR1 GTSNPN and CDR2 SVGIG (reference sequence). DNA of the CDR3: TGTGCCTGCAGGGGGAGCTCCTATAATTCACCCCTCCACTTT. Translating it yields CACRGSSYNSPLHF.

The chain employs TRBV7-2 and TRBJ2-1, with TRBD1 identical over 7 bases. The V segment lost 3 bases and the J segment 6 bases; nucleotides outside the gene matches: 2. The CDR3 is 13 residues long. CDR1 SGHTA and CDR2 FQGNSA come from the germline V gene. CDR3 sequence: CASSLGQSNEQFF. The CDR3 region has the DNA TGTGCCAGCAGCTTGGGACAGAGCAATGAGCAGTTCTTC.

The chain joins TRBV4-3 to TRBJ2-7; the match to TRBD2 covers 11 bases. V lost 4 bases to trimming and J lost 1 base; unmatched junction nucleotides: 6. Per germline, CDR1 LGHNA and CDR2 YSLEER. The CDR3 covers 16 residues. The CDR3, as DNA: TGCGCCAGCAGCCGGGACCTAGCGGGGGGTTCCTACGAGCAGTACTTC. This gives the protein CASSRDLAGGSYEQYF.

This clone has only a few counts. V is TRBV2 and J is TRBJ2-5, with TRBD2 matching over 9 bases. Germline V CDR1 and CDR2: SNHLY, FYNNEI. V shed 4 bases and J 1 base; nucleotides not matched to a gene: 1. CDR3 size: 14 residues. This chain's CDR3 is CASSVAGAQETQYF. DNA for the CDR3: TGTGCCAGCAGTGTAGCGGGGGCCCAAGAGACCCAGTACTTC.

The J gene is TRBJ2-1, the V gene TRBV7-9, with 7 bases that match TRBD2. The ends lost 5 bases at V and 1 base at J; junction bases unmatched: 14. Germline CDR1 SEHNR, CDR2 FQNEAQ (reference sequence). The CDR3 runs 18 residues. The CDR3: CASSPQAGLVVSYNEQFF. CDR3 coding DNA: TGTGCCAGCAGCCCTCAAGCGGGGTTGGTAGTTTCCTACAATGAGCAGTTCTTC.

V usage is TRBV2 and J usage is TRBJ2-7, with D tentatively TRBD1 (5 bases). V dropped 4 bases and J dropped 7 bases, with 14 bases sitting between them. CDR3 length: 13 residues. Germline V CDR1 and CDR2: SNHLY, FYNNEI. The CDR3 DNA follows: TGTGCCAGCAGTGTAGCCGAGACAGTAGAGCAGTACTTC. As protein: CASSVAETVEQYF.

This clone was picked up a small number of times. V and J are TRBV5-1 and TRBJ1-2; D is perhaps TRBD1 (6 bases). The CDR3 extends over 14 amino acids. V gave up 5 bases and J gave up 3 bases, with 14 bases separating them. Germline loops: CDR1 SGHRS, CDR2 YFSETQ. The CDR3 is CASRDSLSDYGYTF. CDR3 coding DNA: TGCGCCAGCAGGGACAGCCTGTCGGACTATGGCTACACCTTC.

The chain combines TRBV29-1 with TRBJ2-5; 8 bases are a match to TRBD1. The J call is in doubt because the DNA end fits TRBJ2-7 better. The CDR3 is made up of 13 amino acids. CDR1 is SQVTM and CDR2 is ANQGSEA in the germline V gene. The CDR3 loop is CSVEIRQGPEQYF. CDR3 sequence (DNA): TGCAGCGTTGAAATCCGACAGGGGCCCGAGCAGTACTTC.

This clone occurred a few times. The CDR3 DNA follows: TGTGCCAGCAGTGAATGGTCGGGAGGGGGCCGCACCGGGGAGCTGTTTTTT. Its protein product is CASSEWSGGGRTGELFF. The V gene is TRBV25-1, the J gene TRBJ2-2, with D perhaps matching TRBD2 (8 bases). CDR1 MGHDK and CDR2 SYGVNS come from the germline V gene. CDR3 size: 17 residues. V lost 1 base and J lost 4, with 16 bases in between. The full variable domain, completed using reference TRBV25-1 and TRBJ2-2, is EADIYQTPRYLVIGTGKKITLECSQTMGHDKMYWYQQDPGMELHLIHYSYGVNSTEKGDLSSESTVSRIRTEHFPLTLESARPSHTSQYLCASSEWSGGGRTGELFFGEGSRLTVL.

A few counts support this clone. The chain combines TRBV30 with TRBJ1-1; 10 nucleotides match TRBD1. Germline V gene sequence: CDR1 GTSNPN, CDR2 SVGIG (reference sequence). V was clipped by 0 bases and J by 3 bases; unmatched bases: 4. CDR3 size: 15 residues. This CDR3 reads CAWSVRDRGHTEAFF. CDR3 coding DNA: TGTGCCTGGAGTGTACGGGACAGGGGACACACTGAAGCTTTCTTT.

The chain recombines TRBV5-1 with TRBJ2-1; D is possibly TRBD1 (7 bases). The CDR3 has 16 amino acids. The V end lost 0 bases, the J end lost 8 bases, and 18 bases lay between the germline ends. Germline CDR1 and CDR2: SGHRS and YFSETQ. For the CDR3, the DNA is TGCGCCAGCAGCTTGGCAGTTTTGGAGGGGGCATATGAGCAGTTCTTC. Residues: CASSLAVLEGAYEQFF.

This rearrangement joins TRBV18 to TRBJ1-2; no firm D call. CDR1 and CDR2 from the germline V gene are KGHSH and LQKENI. The germline V and J ends were trimmed by 4 bases and 2 bases, with 11 bases remaining between them. The CDR3 has 14 amino acids. The CDR3 region is CASSREGRNYGYTF. CDR3 bases: TGTGCCAGCTCACGAGAGGGCCGGAACTATGGCTACACCTTC.

Concerning this clone: This specimen includes other DNA sequences encoding the same CDR3. The CDR3 DNA is TGTGCCTCCAGCCCGAGGACAGGGGGTACAGATACGCAGTATTTT. Translating it yields CASSPRTGGTDTQYF. The rearrangement uses TRBV2 and TRBJ2-3; 10 bases align to TRBD1. Trimming took 11 bases from V and 3 from J; bases not matched to a gene: 11. This CDR3 has 15 amino acids. The germline gives CDR1 SNHLY, CDR2 FYNNEI.

This clone was picked up a small number of times. V and J are TRBV6-5 and TRBJ2-7; D is undetermined. Trimming shortened V by 0 bases and J by 2 bases, and 8 bases separated the two germline ends. The CDR3 length is 14 residues. Germline CDR1 is MNHEY and CDR2 is SVGAGI. The CDR3: CASSYSVQTYEQYF. The CDR3 DNA reads as TGTGCCAGCAGTTACTCGGTGCAGACCTACGAGCAGTACTTC.

This chain links TRBV7-6 with TRBJ2-7; 7 nucleotides agree with TRBD2. The CDR3 is made up of 14 amino acids. Per the germline V gene, CDR1 is SGHVS and CDR2 is FNYEAQ. Trimming at V came to 1 base and at J to 10 bases, leaving 10 bases not matched to a gene. The CDR3 DNA sequence: TGTGCCAGCAGCTTAGATTTCAGCCTAGCGGCCCAGTACTTC. This sequence encodes CASSLDFSLAAQYF. Full variable domain (rest looked up from reference TRBV7-6 and TRBJ2-7): GAGVSQSPRYKVTKRGQDVALRCDPISGHVSLYWYRQALGQGPEFLTYFNYEAQQDKSGLPNDRFSAERPEGSISTLTIQRTEQRDSAMYRCASSLDFSLAAQYFGPGTRLTVT.

The V and J genes are TRBV6-6 and TRBJ2-1; tentative D call: TRBD2 (6 bases). V lost 6 bases and J 10 bases, leaving 13 bases between the germline ends. The germline CDR1 and CDR2 sequences are MNHNY and SVGAGI (reference sequence). This CDR3 is 12 amino acids long. CDR3 nucleotides: TGTGCCAGCAGCAAACTAGCCGCAGAGCAGTTCTTC. It yields the protein CASSKLAAEQFF.

The chain is built from TRBV29-1 and TRBJ2-1; D call uncertain. This CDR3 spans 14 amino acids. Trimming removed 4 bases at V and 0 bases at J, with 10 bases between. Per germline, CDR1 SQVTM and CDR2 ANQGSEA. The CDR3 protein is CSVVWWSSYNEQFF. The CDR3 nucleotides read TGCAGCGTTGTGTGGTGGAGCTCCTACAATGAGCAGTTCTTC.

The rearrangement links TRBV4-2 to TRBJ2-1; 10 nucleotides line up with TRBD1. Germline lookup yields CDR1 LGHNA and CDR2 YNFKEQ. V trimming: 5 bases; J trimming: 6 bases; junction bases outside the gene matches: 4. The CDR3 is 14 residues long. This CDR3 is CASSTGQGGNEQFF. The CDR3 nucleotides are TGTGCCAGCAGCACCGGACAGGGGGGCAATGAGCAGTTCTTC.

In DNA, the CDR3 is TGTGCCAGCAGCTCCCGACAGTTCACGGCCTCCTACGAGCAGTACTTC. It is translated as CASSSRQFTASYEQYF. The rearrangement joins TRBV9 to TRBJ2-7; tentatively, D is TRBD1 (5 bases). V was pared by 4 bases and J by 0 bases, with 17 bases between. This CDR3 region has 16 residues. Germline CDR1 is SGDLS and CDR2 is YYNGEE.

This clone was seen a few times. The chain joins TRBV5-1 to TRBJ1-4; tentative D call: TRBD1 (5 bases). The CDR3 is 15 amino acids. V gave up 3 bases and J gave up 4 bases, with 13 bases separating them. CDR1 SGHRS and CDR2 YFSETQ come from the germline V gene. The CDR3 loop is CASSYTGPSNEKLFF. DNA for the CDR3: TGCGCCAGCAGCTACACAGGTCCTAGTAATGAAAAACTGTTTTTT.

The gene calls are TRBV5-6 and TRBJ2-1; possible D gene TRBD2, 6 bases. Trimming left V 0 bases short and J 9 bases short, with 16 bases between. From germline, CDR1 is SGHDT and CDR2 YYEEEE. The CDR3 contains 15 residues. The CDR3 DNA sequence: TGTGCCAGCAGCTTGGCCTTGCGGGATGTTAGTGAGCAGTTCTTC. It specifies CASSLALRDVSEQFF. The variable domain in full, with the rest retrieved from reference TRBV5-6 and TRBJ2-1, is DAGVTQSPTHLIKTRGQQVTLRCSPKSGHDTVSWYQQALGQGPQFIFQYYEEEERQRGNFPDRFSGHQFPNYSSELNVNALLLGDSALYLCASSLALRDVSEQFFGPGTRLTVL.